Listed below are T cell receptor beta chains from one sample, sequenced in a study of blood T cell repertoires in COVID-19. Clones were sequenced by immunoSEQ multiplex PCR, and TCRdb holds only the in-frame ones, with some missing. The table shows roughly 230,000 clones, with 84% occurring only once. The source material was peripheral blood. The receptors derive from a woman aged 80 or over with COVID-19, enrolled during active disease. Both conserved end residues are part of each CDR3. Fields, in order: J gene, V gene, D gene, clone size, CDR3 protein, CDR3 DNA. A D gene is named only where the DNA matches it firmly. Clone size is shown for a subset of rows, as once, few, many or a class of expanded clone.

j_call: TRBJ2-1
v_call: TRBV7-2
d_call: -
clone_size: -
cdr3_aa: CASSLNLKQFF
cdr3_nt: TGTGCCAGCAGCTTAAACCTAAAGCAGTTCTTC

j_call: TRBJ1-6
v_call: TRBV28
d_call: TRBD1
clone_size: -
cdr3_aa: CATSGPGQGDSPLHF
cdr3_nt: TGTGCCACATCGGGACCGGGACAGGGGGATTCACCCCTCCACTTT

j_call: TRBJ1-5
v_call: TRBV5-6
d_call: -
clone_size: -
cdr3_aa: CASSQGTRKDQPQHF
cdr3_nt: TGTGCCAGCAGCCAGGGGACACGGAAGGATCAGCCCCAGCATTTT

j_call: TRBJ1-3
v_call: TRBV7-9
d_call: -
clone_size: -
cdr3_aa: CASSLAAASGNTIYF
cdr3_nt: TGTGCCAGCAGCTTAGCGGCGGCCTCTGGAAACACCATATATTTT

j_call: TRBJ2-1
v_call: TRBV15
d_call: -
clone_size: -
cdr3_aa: CATSIPPGVGNEQFF
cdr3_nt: TGTGCCACCAGCATCCCTCCGGGTGTTGGGAATGAGCAGTTCTTC

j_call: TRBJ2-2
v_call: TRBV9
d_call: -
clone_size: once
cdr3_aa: CASSAPADRNTGELFF
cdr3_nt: TGTGCCAGCAGCGCTCCCGCCGACAGGAACACCGGGGAGCTGTTTTTT

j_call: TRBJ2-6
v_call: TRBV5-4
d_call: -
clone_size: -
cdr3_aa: CASSLDVRVSGANVLTF
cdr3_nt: TGTGCCAGCAGCTTGGACGTACGCGTATCTGGGGCCAACGTCCTGACTTTC

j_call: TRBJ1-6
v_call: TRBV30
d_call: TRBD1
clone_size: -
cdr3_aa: CAWFSQGAKGSPLHF
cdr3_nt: TGTGCCTGGTTTTCACAGGGGGCGAAAGGATCACCCCTCCACTTT

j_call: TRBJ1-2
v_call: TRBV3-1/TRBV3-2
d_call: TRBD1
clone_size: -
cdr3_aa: CASSQGDRVSGGYTF
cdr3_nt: TGTGCCAGCAGCCAAGGGGACAGGGTGAGCGGGGGCTACACCTTC

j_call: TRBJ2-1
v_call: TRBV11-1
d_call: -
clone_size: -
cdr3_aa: CASSLGLFKENNEQFF
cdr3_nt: TGTGCCAGCAGCTTAGGTCTATTTAAAGAGAACAATGAGCAGTTCTTC

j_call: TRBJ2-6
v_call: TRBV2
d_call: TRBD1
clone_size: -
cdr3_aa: CASSSGTGGSGANVLTF
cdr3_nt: TGTGCCAGCAGCTCCGGGACAGGGGGCTCTGGGGCCAACGTCCTGACTTTC

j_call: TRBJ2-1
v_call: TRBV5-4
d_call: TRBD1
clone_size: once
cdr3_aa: CASSSAGGRYNEQFF
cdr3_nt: TGTGCCAGCAGCTCGGCAGGGGGCCGGTACAATGAGCAGTTCTTC

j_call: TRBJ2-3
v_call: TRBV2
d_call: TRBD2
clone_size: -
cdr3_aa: CASSGLAGRSTDTQYF
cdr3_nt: TGTGCCAGCAGTGGACTAGCGGGGCGGAGCACAGATACGCAGTATTTT

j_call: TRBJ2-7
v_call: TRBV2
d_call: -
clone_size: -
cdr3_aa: CASTPQGYYEQYF
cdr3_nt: TGTGCCAGCACACCACAGGGATATTACGAGCAGTACTTC

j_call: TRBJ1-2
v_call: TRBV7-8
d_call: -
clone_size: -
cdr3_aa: CASSLLPTGQFGYTF
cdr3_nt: TGTGCCAGCAGCTTACTTCCCACAGGGCAGTTTGGCTACACCTTC

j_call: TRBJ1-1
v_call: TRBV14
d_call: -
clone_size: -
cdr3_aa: CASSQVIPGRGTEAFF
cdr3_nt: TGTGCCAGCAGCCAAGTAATTCCAGGGCGGGGAACTGAAGCTTTCTTT

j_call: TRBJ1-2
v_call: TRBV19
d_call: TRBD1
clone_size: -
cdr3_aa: CASHGGQGISGYTF
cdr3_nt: TGTGCCAGCCACGGAGGACAGGGGATTTCGGGCTACACCTTC

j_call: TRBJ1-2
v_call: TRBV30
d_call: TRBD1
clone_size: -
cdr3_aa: CAWSPDRVGYGYTF
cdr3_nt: TGTGCCTGGAGTCCAGACAGGGTGGGCTATGGCTACACCTTC

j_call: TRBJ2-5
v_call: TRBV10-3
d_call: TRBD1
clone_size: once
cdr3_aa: CAISESGGQQETQYF
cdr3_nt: TGTGCCATCAGTGAGTCAGGGGGACAGCAAGAGACCCAGTACTTC

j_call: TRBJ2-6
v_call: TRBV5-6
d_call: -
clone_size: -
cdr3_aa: CASSWDTASSGANVLTF
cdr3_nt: TGTGCCAGCAGCTGGGACACAGCATCCTCTGGGGCCAACGTCCTGACTTTC

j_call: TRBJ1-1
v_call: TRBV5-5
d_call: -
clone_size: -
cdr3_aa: CASSEQGQYLGFF
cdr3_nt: TGTGCCAGCAGTGAGCAGGGGCAATACCTCGGTTTCTTT

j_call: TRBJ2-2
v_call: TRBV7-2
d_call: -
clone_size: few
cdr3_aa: CASSSPAGSGELFF
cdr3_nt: TGTGCCAGCAGCTCCCCGGCAGGGTCCGGGGAGCTGTTTTTT

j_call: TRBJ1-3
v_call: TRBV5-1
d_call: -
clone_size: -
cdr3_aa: CASSPSGGNGNTIYF
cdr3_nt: TGCGCCAGCAGCCCCTCAGGAGGGAATGGAAACACCATATATTTT

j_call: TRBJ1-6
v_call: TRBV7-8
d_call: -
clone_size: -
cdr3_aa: CASSLGGRENSPLHF
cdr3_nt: TGTGCCAGCAGCTTAGGGGGAAGGGAGAATTCACCCCTCCACTTT

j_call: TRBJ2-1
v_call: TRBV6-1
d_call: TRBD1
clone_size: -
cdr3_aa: CASSGPGQVPNNEQFF
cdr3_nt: TGTGCCAGCAGTGGACCGGGACAGGTCCCCAACAATGAGCAGTTCTTC

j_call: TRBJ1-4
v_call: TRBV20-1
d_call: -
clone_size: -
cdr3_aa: CSASFNSEKLFF
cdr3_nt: TGCAGTGCTAGTTTCAACAGTGAAAAACTGTTTTTT

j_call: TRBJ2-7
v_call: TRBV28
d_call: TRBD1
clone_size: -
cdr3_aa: CASSSPLTGAKPGEQYF
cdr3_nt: TGTGCCAGCAGTTCCCCCCTAACAGGGGCAAAGCCCGGCGAGCAGTACTTC

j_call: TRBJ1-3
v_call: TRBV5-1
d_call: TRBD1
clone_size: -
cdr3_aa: CASSPGTGGNTIYF
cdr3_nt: TGCGCCAGCAGCCCCGGGACAGGTGGAAACACCATATATTTT

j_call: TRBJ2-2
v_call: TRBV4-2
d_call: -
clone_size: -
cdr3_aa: CASSRQQVGNTGELFF
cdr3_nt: TGTGCCAGCAGCCGACAACAGGTTGGGAACACCGGGGAGCTGTTTTTT

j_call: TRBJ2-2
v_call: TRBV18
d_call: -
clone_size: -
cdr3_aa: CASSPLIQGNTGELFF
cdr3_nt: TGTGCCAGCTCACCACTAATCCAGGGGAACACCGGGGAGCTGTTTTTT

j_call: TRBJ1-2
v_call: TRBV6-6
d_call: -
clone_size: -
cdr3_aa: CATSAGQGVYGYTF
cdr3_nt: TGTGCCACCTCCGCGGGGCAGGGAGTGTATGGCTACACCTTC

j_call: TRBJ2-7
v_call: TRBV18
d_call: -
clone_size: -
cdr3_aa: CASSPGLGVYEQYF
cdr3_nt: TGTGCCAGCTCACCGGGGTTGGGAGTCTACGAGCAGTACTTC

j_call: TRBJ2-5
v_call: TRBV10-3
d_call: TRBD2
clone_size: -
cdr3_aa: CATWGLAKETQYF
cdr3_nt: TGTGCCACCTGGGGACTAGCGAAAGAGACCCAGTACTTC

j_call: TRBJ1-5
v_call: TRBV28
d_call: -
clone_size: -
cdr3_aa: CASSLYADNQPQHF
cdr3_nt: TGTGCCAGCAGTTTATATGCAGACAATCAGCCCCAGCATTTT

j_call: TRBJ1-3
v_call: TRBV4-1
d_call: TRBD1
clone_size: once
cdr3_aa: CASSPSVGQGGNTIYF
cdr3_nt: TGCGCCAGCAGCCCCTCCGTGGGACAGGGTGGAAACACCATATATTTT

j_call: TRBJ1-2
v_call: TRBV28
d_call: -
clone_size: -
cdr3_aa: CASKPDSSNYGYTF
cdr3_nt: TGTGCCAGCAAACCGGACAGCTCTAACTATGGCTACACCTTC

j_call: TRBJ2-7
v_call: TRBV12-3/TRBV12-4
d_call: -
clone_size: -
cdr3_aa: CASSFQDLREQYF
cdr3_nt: TGTGCCAGCAGTTTTCAGGACTTGAGGGAGCAGTACTTC

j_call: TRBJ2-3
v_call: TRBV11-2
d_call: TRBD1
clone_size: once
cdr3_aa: CASSPTGSDADTQYF
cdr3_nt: TGTGCCAGCAGCCCGACAGGGTCGGATGCAGATACGCAGTATTTT

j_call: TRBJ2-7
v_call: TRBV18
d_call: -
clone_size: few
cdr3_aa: CASSPPSGSFSYEQYF
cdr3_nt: TGTGCCAGCTCACCACCAAGCGGGTCCTTCTCCTACGAGCAGTACTTC

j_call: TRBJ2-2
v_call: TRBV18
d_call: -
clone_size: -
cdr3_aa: CASSPTAGRSRNTGELFF
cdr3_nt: TGTGCCAGCTCACCAACGGCAGGGCGGAGTAGGAACACCGGGGAGCTGTTTTTT

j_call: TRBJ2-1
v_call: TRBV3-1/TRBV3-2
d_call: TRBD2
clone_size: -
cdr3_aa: CASSSGTSGVRYNEQFF
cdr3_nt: TGTGCCAGCAGCAGCGGGACTAGCGGGGTGAGGTACAATGAGCAGTTCTTC

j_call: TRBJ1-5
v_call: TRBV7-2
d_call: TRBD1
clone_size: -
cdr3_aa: CASSLRQGEAQHF
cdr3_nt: TGTGCCAGCAGCTTAAGACAGGGAGAAGCCCAGCATTTT

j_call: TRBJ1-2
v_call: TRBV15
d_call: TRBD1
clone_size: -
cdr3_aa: CATSISGTGEGGYTF
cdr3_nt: TGTGCCACCAGCATTTCCGGGACAGGGGAAGGGGGCTACACCTTC

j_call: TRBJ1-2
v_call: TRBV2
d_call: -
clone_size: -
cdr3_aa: CASSEAEYGYTF
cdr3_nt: TGTGCCAGCAGTGAGGCGGAATATGGCTACACCTTC

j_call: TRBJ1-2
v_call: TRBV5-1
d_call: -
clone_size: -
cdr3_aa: CASSLGPTGNYGYTF
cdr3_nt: TGCGCCAGCAGCTTGGGACCCACGGGTAACTATGGCTACACCTTC